These 16 T cell receptor beta chains were sequenced from one sample in a study of T cell clonality in common variable immunodeficiency (dated by TCRdb to about 2015). The investigation overall reported the following: Reportedly, TCRbeta sequences from CVID had fewer deletions and N-nucleotide insertions, and highly modified clones with 13 or more V deletions were absent from CVID.

Library method: the immunoSEQ multiplex PCR assay. Not all clones reach the TCRdb copy of this immuneACCESS table, which keeps in-frame sequences only. Checked studies attribute under half of the gap to unresolved V genes and leave the rest unexplained. The table for this sample shows 8,000 to 9,500 clones. The top ten clones comprise 3.5% to 4.5% of the sample. These receptors' targets are unknown. The sequenced sample was peripheral blood mononuclear cells. The receptor source for this set is a human donor with common variable immunodeficiency.

Remarks on this clone: The observed sequence ends 3 residues before the CDR3 terminus, with the missing tail filled in from the germline J gene. The chain carries TRBV7-3 and TRBJ1-6; 7 nucleotides match TRBD1. The V gene end was trimmed by 3 bases and the J gene end by 10 bases; junction bases not matched to a gene: 3. This CDR3 is 13 amino acids long. CDR1 is SGHTA, CDR2 FQGTGA, per germline. The CDR3 DNA, read in part, is TGTGCCAGCAGCTTGACAGGGTCCTCACCC. This encodes CASSLTGSSP. The CDR3 as a whole reads CASSLTGSSPLHF.

About this clone: The read halts 3 residues ahead of the CDR3 end, with the missing end drawn from the germline J gene. The chain is built from TRBV6-1 and TRBJ1-1; 9 bases line up with TRBD1. Germline values: CDR1 MNHNS, CDR2 SASEGT. V was clipped by 2 bases and J by 5 bases; unmatched bases: 9. The CDR3 runs to 16 residues. The covered CDR3 bases are TGTGCCAGCAGTGAATCATGGGGACAGGGTTGGACTGAA. Protein: CASSESWGQGWTE. The complete CDR3 sequence is CASSESWGQGWTEAFF.

This clone shows up as medium-sized by frequency. CDR3 DNA (partial): TGCGCCAGCAGCTTGGAGGGGCAGGGGGGCCTGGGC. Its protein product is CASSLEGQGGLG. The CDR3 reads in full as CASSLEGQGGLGYTF. The chain carries TRBV5-1 and TRBJ1-2; 7 bases map to TRBD1. The sequenced fragment ends 3 residues before the CDR3 boundary, so the rest is inferred from the germline J gene. The germline V gene encodes CDR1 SGHRS and CDR2 YFSETQ. This CDR3 is built from 15 residues.

Turning to this clone: The sequence runs out 3 residues before the end of the CDR3; the remainder is reconstructed from the germline J gene. V gene TRBV2 combines with J gene TRBJ2-7; the match to TRBD1 covers 7 bases. In germline, CDR1 is SNHLY, CDR2 FYNNEI. The CDR3 has 14 amino acids. Trimming took 6 bases from V and 2 from J; bases not matched to a gene: 7. The CDR3 bases that were read are TGTGCCAGCAGGGCCGGGACAGTGACCTACGAG. Protein sequence: CASRAGTVTYE. The whole CDR3 reads CASRAGTVTYEQYF.

Worth noting for this clone: The read falls 3 residues short of the CDR3 end, and the missing part is taken from the germline J gene. The gene calls are TRBV5-1 and TRBJ2-3; D gene uncertain. The CDR3 totals 12 residues. V was clipped by 1 base and J by 5 bases, with 5 bases between them. Per the germline V gene, CDR1 is SGHRS and CDR2 is YFSETQ. The CDR3 loop is CASSLTEDTQYF. The CDR3 DNA, read in part, is TGCGCCAGCAGCTTGACAGAAGATACG.

With regard to this clone: The read ends 3 residues before the CDR3 terminus; that terminus is restored from the germline J gene. This sequence joins TRBV6-2 or TRBV6-3 and TRBJ1-5, with TRBD1 matching 7 bases. Germline V gene data show CDR1 as MNHEY and CDR2 as SVGEGT. This CDR3 has 15 residues. The V and J ends lost 10 bases and 0 bases, in that order; junction bases with no gene match: 9. The CDR3 spells CATSGTEDSNQPQHF. Partial CDR3 DNA: TGTGCCACTTCCGGGACAGAGGATAGCAATCAGCCC.

According to its frequency, this clone is medium-sized. The read ends 3 residues shy of where the CDR3 ends; the end is completed using the germline J gene. J is TRBJ2-1 and V is TRBV15; 12 bases map to TRBD2. Germline CDR1 is LNHNV and CDR2 is YYDKDF (reference sequence). Trimming cost V 5 bases and J 6 bases; bases outside gene matches: 8. The CDR3 is 16 amino acids. CDR3 region: CATSVGLAGWGNEQFF. The DNA read from the CDR3 is TGTGCCACCAGCGTCGGACTAGCGGGATGGGGCAATGAG. The full variable domain, its missing parts supplied by reference TRBV15 and TRBJ2-1, is DAMVIQNPRYQVTQFGKPVTLSCSQTLNHNVMYWYQQKSSQAPKLLFHYYDKDFNNEADTPDNFQSRRPNTSFCFLDIRSPGLGDTAMYLCATSVGLAGWGNEQFFGPGTRLTVL.

This clone registers medium-sized by frequency. The CDR3 spells CASSPNRQANSPLHF. CDR3 DNA (partial): TGTGCCAGCAGCCCTAACCGACAGGCAAATTCACCC. The chain uses TRBV2 and TRBJ1-6; D may be TRBD1 (6 bases). The CDR3 end is not reached by the read, which stops 3 residues before it; the germline J gene fills it in. Germline CDR1 SNHLY, CDR2 FYNNEI. The V end was cut by 6 bases, the J end by 7 bases, with 16 bases between. This CDR3 comprises 15 residues.

In the case of this clone: Coverage ceases 3 residues before the CDR3 finishes, and the germline J gene fills in the end. The rearrangement uses TRBV19 and TRBJ2-5; D not certain. Germline CDR1 LNHDA, CDR2 SQIVND (reference sequence). V lost 1 base and J 2 bases, leaving 8 bases between the germline ends. The CDR3 spans 14 residues. The part of the CDR3 DNA that was read is TGTGCCAGTAGTATAGTTGGCGGACAAGAGACC. It yields the protein CASSIVGGQET. The full CDR3 sequence reads CASSIVGGQETQYF.

Points on this clone: The sequenced fragment ends 3 residues before the CDR3 boundary, so the rest is inferred from the germline J gene. V gene TRBV19 combines with J gene TRBJ2-7; TRBD1 matches at 9 bases. Germline V lookup: CDR1 LNHDA, CDR2 SQIVND (reference sequence). The V gene end was trimmed by 5 bases and the J gene end by 2 bases; junction bases not matched to a gene: 4. This CDR3 has 14 residues. The sequenced part of the CDR3 DNA is TGTGCCAGTAGTGCCCGGGACAGGGCCTACGAG. Its protein is CASSARDRAYE. The whole CDR3 protein is CASSARDRAYEQYF.

To note about this clone: The CDR3 goes on 3 residues after the read ends, and that part is filled in from the germline J gene. This rearrangement joins TRBV19 to TRBJ2-3; the D gene is possibly TRBD1 (5 bases). In germline, CDR1 is LNHDA, CDR2 SQIVND (reference sequence). There are 16 residues in the CDR3. Trimming left V 3 bases short and J 1 base short, with 14 bases between. CDR3 residues: CASSMGQGMGTDTQYF. CDR3 DNA, as far as it was read: TGTGCCAGTAGTATGGGTCAGGGAATGGGCACAGATACG.

Turning to this clone: The read terminates 3 residues ahead of where the CDR3 ends, so the germline J gene completes it. V usage is TRBV20-1 and J usage is TRBJ2-7; D is possibly TRBD2 (6 bases). V lost 3 bases to trimming and J lost 6 bases, with 9 bases between them. Per the germline V gene, CDR1 is DFQATT and CDR2 is SNEGSKA (reference sequence). This CDR3 region has 11 residues. The CDR3 bases that were read are TGCAGTGCTAGCTTAGCGGCCGAG. Its translation is CSASLAAE. The whole CDR3 reads CSASLAAEQYF.

A remark on this clone: The DNA ends 3 residues before the CDR3 does, and the rest of the CDR3 is filled in from the germline J gene. The rearrangement joins TRBV5-1 to TRBJ2-3; 12 nucleotides align to TRBD2. Trimming took 4 bases from V and 4 from J; bases not matched to a gene: 4. The CDR3 is 15 amino acids. Germline CDR1 is SGHRS and CDR2 is YFSETQ. CDR3 DNA, as far as it was read: TGCGCCAGCAGCCGGACTAGCGGGAACGCAGATACG. Protein sequence: CASSRTSGNADT. The entire CDR3 is CASSRTSGNADTQYF.

About this clone: The read is 3 residues too short to cover the CDR3 end, so that end is filled in from the germline J gene. This chain joins TRBV2 and TRBJ2-7, with no clear D. CDR1 and CDR2 (germline): SNHLY, FYNNEI. The CDR3 totals 11 residues. V was pared by 2 bases and J by 6 bases, with 5 bases between. CDR3 bases read: TGTGCCAGCAGTGAAAATCGCGAG. As protein: CASSENRE. Given in full, the CDR3 is CASSENREQYF.

With respect to this clone: The CDR3 end falls 3 residues outside the read, so it is completed with the germline J gene. The chain joins TRBV20-1 to TRBJ2-7, with D tentatively TRBD1 (5 bases). V was cut by 0 bases and J by 4 bases, with 16 bases left in between. Germline V gives CDR1 DFQATT, CDR2 SNEGSKA (reference sequence). The CDR3 contains 15 residues. The DNA read from the CDR3 is TGCAGTGCTAGAGATTATTTCGGCAGGGTGTACGAG. Translating gives CSARDYFGRVYE. Given in full, the CDR3 is CSARDYFGRVYEQYF.

To note about this clone: The CDR3 end is not reached by the read, which stops 3 residues before it; the germline J gene fills it in. The chain recombines TRBV19 with TRBJ2-7; 9 positions match TRBD1. The germline CDR1 and CDR2 sequences are LNHDA and SQIVND (reference sequence). The CDR3 extends over 16 amino acids. The J segment lost 2 bases and the V segment lost 5 bases, leaving 10 bases of the junction unmatched. The DNA read from the CDR3 is TGTGCCAGTAGTTCCGGGACAGGGAGCCTAGCCTACGAG. The encoded protein is CASSSGTGSLAYE. In full, the CDR3 is CASSSGTGSLAYEQYF. Looking up the rest from reference TRBV19 and TRBJ2-7 gives the full variable domain: DGGITQSPKYLFRKEGQNVTLSCEQNLNHDAMYWYRQDPGQGLRLIYYSQIVNDFQKGDIAEGYSVSREKKESFPLTVTSAQKNPTAFYLCASSSGTGSLAYEQYFGPGTRLTVT.